Each of the 27 T cell receptor beta chains below was sequenced from the same sample in a study of T cell clones after liver transplantation. This table comes from immunoSEQ multiplex PCR, and its TCRdb copy is limited to in-frame clones, with some not included. Here the sample spans tens of thousands of clones, 70% being singletons. The sequencing here drew on CD4+ T cells from blood, taken at the 15-month timepoint. These TCRs come from a human patient who received a liver transplant. The graft donor may be the source of some T cells.

The gene calls are TRBV19 and TRBJ2-2; D gene ambiguous. V was pared by 7 bases and J by 4 bases, with 13 bases between. Germline CDR1 is LNHDA and CDR2 is SQIVND (reference sequence). This CDR3 spans 14 amino acids. CDR3 DNA: TGTGCCAGTACCACCCCAGGAGTCACCGGGGAGCTGTTTTTT. It codes for CASTTPGVTGELFF.

The chain recombines TRBV2 with TRBJ2-7; 10 nucleotides align to TRBD1. This CDR3 region has 13 residues. The germline V gene encodes CDR1 SNHLY and CDR2 FYNNEI. J lost 2 bases, V lost 9 bases, and 4 bases had no gene match. CDR3 residues: CARRDRGTYEQYF. DNA for the CDR3: TGTGCCAGGAGGGACAGGGGAACCTACGAGCAGTACTTC.

This chain uses TRBV11-2 with TRBJ2-2; 9 nucleotides align to TRBD2. The CDR3 loop spans 18 amino acids. Germline values: CDR1 SGHAT, CDR2 FQNNGV. The V gene end was trimmed by 3 bases and the J gene end by 5 bases; junction bases not matched to a gene: 13. This chain's CDR3 is CASSFALHSGRGTGELFF. Written as DNA, the CDR3 is TGTGCCAGCAGCTTTGCCCTTCATAGCGGGAGAGGGACCGGGGAGCTGTTTTTT. Full variable domain (outside the CDR3, taken from reference TRBV11-2 and TRBJ2-2): EAGVAQSPRYKIIEKRQSVAFWCNPISGHATLYWYQQILGQGPKLLIQFQNNGVVDDSQLPKDRFSAERLKGVDSTLKIQPAKLEDSAVYLCASSFALHSGRGTGELFFGEGSRLTVL.

This clone was observed at least ten times. The chain combines TRBV7-9 with TRBJ1-6, with 7 bases that match TRBD1. The length of the CDR3 is 17 residues. Germline V gene sequence: CDR1 SEHNR, CDR2 FQNEAQ (reference sequence). Losses at the gene ends were 5 bases for V and 7 bases for J; bases not matched to a gene: 14. The CDR3 here is CASSPSAMGQQNSPLHF. The CDR3 region has the DNA TGTGCCAGCAGCCCGTCAGCGATGGGACAGCAGAATTCACCCCTCCACTTT.

This chain connects TRBV6-6 to TRBJ2-3; 10 bases align to TRBD1. The ends lost 8 bases at V and 1 base at J; junction bases unmatched: 6. The CDR3 has 15 amino acids. CDR1 and CDR2 from the germline V gene are MNHNY and SVGAGI (reference sequence). Here the CDR3 DNA reads TGTGCCAGCTCCCGACAGGGGGCTCGCACAGATACGCAGTATTTT. Amino acid sequence: CASSRQGARTDTQYF.

The J gene is TRBJ2-7, the V gene TRBV6-6, with a tentative D call TRBD1 (6 bases). Germline V CDR1 and CDR2: MNHNY, SVGAGI (reference sequence). The CDR3 totals 14 residues. V was clipped by 4 bases and J by 3 bases, with 13 bases between them. The CDR3 spells CASSFSQGHYEQYV. The CDR3 nucleotides read TGTGCCAGCAGTTTCTCTCAGGGACACTACGAGCAGTACGTC.

The chain employs TRBV7-8 and TRBJ2-5, with 9 bases lining up with TRBD2. The CDR3 spans 14 residues. V lost 5 bases to trimming and J lost 3 bases; unmatched junction nucleotides: 4. CDR1 is SGHVS and CDR2 is FQNEAQ in the germline V gene. In DNA form, the CDR3 reads TGTGCCAGCAGCCCGGGACTAGCAAAAGAGACCCAGTACTTC. This codes for CASSPGLAKETQYF.

This chain uses TRBV11-3 with TRBJ2-3; 7 bases are shared with TRBD1. The length of the CDR3 is 13 residues. The V gene end was trimmed by 6 bases and the J gene end by 2 bases; junction bases not matched to a gene: 2. Germline V gene sequence: CDR1 SGHNT, CDR2 YENEEA. As DNA, the CDR3 is TGTGCCAGCAGTCAGGGGGACACAGATACGCAGTATTTT. Its protein is CASSQGDTDTQYF.

The rearrangement joins TRBV30 to TRBJ2-1; either TRBD1 or TRBD2 may supply D (7 bases each). There are 14 residues in the CDR3. Trimming took 5 bases from V and 5 from J, leaving 16 bases between them. The germline CDR1 and CDR2 sequences are GTSNPN and SVGIG (reference sequence). CDR3 loop: CAWERQGGNNEQFF. The CDR3 bases are TGTGCCTGGGAGCGGCAGGGGGGGAACAATGAGCAGTTCTTC.

In its sample, this clone was seen once. The chain recombines TRBV4-2 with TRBJ2-2; 7 bases agree with TRBD1. Germline V CDR1 and CDR2: LGHNA, YNFKEQ. J was trimmed by 6 bases and V by 1 base; bases with no gene match: 5. The CDR3 consists of 15 residues. The CDR3 spells CASSQGQTGSGELFF. In DNA form, the CDR3 reads TGTGCCAGCAGCCAAGGCCAGACAGGGTCCGGGGAGCTGTTTTTT.

The chain combines TRBV6-1 with TRBJ2-3; D is undetermined. This CDR3 has 13 amino acids. CDR1 is MNHNS, CDR2 SASEGT, per germline. The V gene lost 0 bases and the J gene lost 4 bases, with 5 bases spanning the gap. The CDR3 loop is CASSEAWADTQYF. CDR3 bases: TGTGCCAGCAGTGAAGCCTGGGCAGATACGCAGTATTTT.

The chain couples TRBV11-3 to TRBJ1-6; TRBD1 is a possible D gene (6 bases). The CDR3 length is 15 residues. Germline V lookup: CDR1 SGHNT, CDR2 YENEEA. Trimming took off 6 bases at V and 5 bases at J, with 14 bases between the two ends. Here the CDR3 DNA reads TGTGCCAGCAGTCGAGGGGGGGCGGATAATTCACCCCTCCACTTT. Protein product: CASSRGGADNSPLHF.

V usage is TRBV7-9 and J usage is TRBJ2-3; D gene uncertain. The CDR3 sequence is 14 residues long. Trimming shortened V by 3 bases and J by 0 bases, and 7 bases separated the two germline ends. Germline lookup yields CDR1 SEHNR and CDR2 FQNEAQ (reference sequence). As DNA, the CDR3 is TGTGCCAGCAGCTTGGACGTTAGCACAGATACGCAGTATTTT. Its translation: CASSLDVSTDTQYF.

The chain is built from TRBV29-1 and TRBJ2-2; 16 nucleotides match TRBD2. V was clipped by 6 bases and J by 4 bases; unmatched bases: 8. CDR3 length equals 17 residues. CDR1 SQVTM and CDR2 ANQGSEA come from the germline V gene. The CDR3 nucleotides are TGCAGCGTGTCGGGACTAGCGGGAGGGCCGACCACCGGGGAGCTGTTTTTT. Translating gives CSVSGLAGGPTTGELFF.

This rearrangement joins TRBV14 to TRBJ2-7; D unresolved. Germline assignment: CDR1 SGHDN and CDR2 FVKESK. V was pared by 2 bases and J by 4 bases, with 6 bases between. The CDR3 extends over 12 amino acids. For the CDR3, the DNA is TGTGCCAGCAGCCAACAGTTTTACGAGCAGTACTTC. Its protein product is CASSQQFYEQYF.

V gene TRBV7-9 combines with J gene TRBJ2-5, with a weak D call TRBD2 (5 bases). Germline CDR1 SEHNR, CDR2 FQNEAQ (reference sequence). With 5 bases removed from V and 5 bases from J, the gap between germline ends came to 18 bases. The CDR3 runs to 15 residues. Here the CDR3 DNA reads TGTGCCAGCAGCCCAGACGAGCGGAGAGGGGAGACCCAGTACTTC. Protein: CASSPDERRGETQYF.

The chain carries TRBV5-1 and TRBJ2-7; the match to TRBD1 covers 8 bases. V shed 5 bases and J 5 bases; nucleotides not matched to a gene: 6. Germline lookup yields CDR1 SGHRS and CDR2 YFSETQ. This CDR3 contains 13 residues. The CDR3 DNA is TGCGCCAGCAGGGTCAGGGGGCGCGACGAGCAGTACTTC. It specifies CASRVRGRDEQYF.

This clone was counted a single time. The genes are TRBV6-1 and TRBJ2-7; D possibly corresponds to TRBD2 (6 bases). Germline V gives CDR1 MNHNS, CDR2 SASEGT. The CDR3 is 14 residues long. V lost 4 bases to trimming and J lost 2 bases, with 12 bases between them. The CDR3 protein is CASSGGTLAYEQYF. In DNA form, the CDR3 reads TGTGCCAGCAGTGGCGGGACCTTGGCCTACGAGCAGTACTTC.

The gene calls are TRBV5-5 and TRBJ1-1, with D possibly TRBD1 on 5 matching bases. The CDR3 has 14 amino acids. The germline gives CDR1 SGHKS, CDR2 YYEKEE (reference sequence). With 3 bases removed from V and 4 bases from J, the gap between germline ends came to 13 bases. The CDR3 nucleotides are TGTGCCAGCAGCTGGATGGGCAGGGCCACTGAAGCTTTCTTT. Its translation is CASSWMGRATEAFF. The full variable domain, completed using reference TRBV5-5 and TRBJ1-1, is DAGVTQSPTHLIKTRGQQVTLRCSPISGHKSVSWYQQVLGQGPQFIFQYYEKEERGRGNFPDRFSARQFPNYSSELNVNALLLGDSALYLCASSWMGRATEAFFGQGTRLTVV.

A few counts support this clone. This sequence joins TRBV10-2 and TRBJ2-3, with a weak D call TRBD1 (5 bases). The V gene lost 0 bases and the J gene lost 2 bases, with 18 bases spanning the gap. This CDR3 comprises 18 residues. Per germline, CDR1 WSHSY and CDR2 SAAADI. CDR3 residues: CASSESIRGRVPTDTQYF. The DNA for the CDR3 is TGCGCCAGCAGTGAGTCGATAAGGGGCAGGGTGCCCACAGATACGCAGTATTTT.

The genes are TRBV5-6 and TRBJ1-3; D call uncertain. V gave up 1 base and J gave up 0 bases, with 8 bases separating them. The CDR3 extends over 15 amino acids. Per the germline V gene, CDR1 is SGHDT and CDR2 is YYEEEE. The CDR3 DNA reads TGTGCCAGCAGCTTGAACAGCCTCTCTGGAAACACCATATATTTT. Translation: CASSLNSLSGNTIYF.

This chain uses TRBV27 with TRBJ1-6; tentatively, D is TRBD1 (5 bases). The CDR3 has 14 amino acids. Germline lookup yields CDR1 MNHEY and CDR2 SMNVEV (reference sequence). Deletions cut 3 bases from V and 8 bases from J, with 11 bases between. The CDR3 region has the DNA TGTGCCAGCAGTTTCAGGGTAGGGGATTCACCCCTCCACTTT. Translation: CASSFRVGDSPLHF.

The chain uses TRBV29-1 and TRBJ2-1; D ambiguous. V dropped 7 bases and J dropped 2 bases, with 15 bases sitting between them. This CDR3 is 14 amino acids long. Germline V gives CDR1 SQVTM, CDR2 ANQGSEA. CDR3 sequence (DNA): TGCAGCGCCTCGGGTGGGCCGGCCTACAATGAGCAGTTCTTC. Protein sequence: CSASGGPAYNEQFF.

The chain recombines TRBV4-3 with TRBJ2-1, with 10 bases aligning to TRBD2. Germline trimming cut 1 base from V and 12 bases from J; bases unmatched to any gene: 9. CDR3 length: 15 residues. Germline V gene data show CDR1 as LGHNA and CDR2 as YSLEER. CDR3 in amino acids: CASSQGLAGAVGQFF. DNA of the CDR3: TGCGCCAGCAGCCAAGGGCTAGCGGGAGCTGTAGGGCAGTTCTTC.

The chain has TRBV11-3 and TRBJ2-1, with 7 positions matching TRBD1. Trimming took 5 bases from V and 5 from J; bases not matched to a gene: 9. The CDR3 is made up of 15 amino acids. CDR1 is SGHNT and CDR2 is YENEEA in the germline V gene. CDR3 in DNA: TGTGCCAGCAGCCCAGCAGGACAGGAAAACAATGAGCAGTTCTTC. Translating it yields CASSPAGQENNEQFF.

The chain is built from TRBV28 and TRBJ1-2, with D tentatively TRBD1 (6 bases). The V end lost 8 bases, the J end lost 5 bases, and 18 bases lay between the germline ends. CDR3 length equals 14 residues. The V gene's germline CDR1 is MDHEN and CDR2 SYDVKM. The CDR3 sequence: CASATFGGRYGYTF. The CDR3 coding sequence is TGTGCCAGCGCAACGTTCGGGGGGCGTTATGGCTACACCTTC.

In this sample, this clone turned up once. The chain recombines TRBV15 with TRBJ2-1; TRBD2 might be the D (5 bases). Per germline, CDR1 LNHNV and CDR2 YYDKDF (reference sequence). The CDR3 has 13 residues. V was clipped by 4 bases and J by 3 bases, with 7 bases between them. CDR3 sequence: CATSTGNYNEQFF. Written as DNA, the CDR3 is TGTGCCACCAGCACCGGGAACTACAATGAGCAGTTCTTC. Full variable domain (outside the CDR3, taken from reference TRBV15 and TRBJ2-1): DAMVIQNPRYQVTQFGKPVTLSCSQTLNHNVMYWYQQKSSQAPKLLFHYYDKDFNNEADTPDNFQSRRPNTSFCFLDIRSPGLGDTAMYLCATSTGNYNEQFFGPGTRLTVL.